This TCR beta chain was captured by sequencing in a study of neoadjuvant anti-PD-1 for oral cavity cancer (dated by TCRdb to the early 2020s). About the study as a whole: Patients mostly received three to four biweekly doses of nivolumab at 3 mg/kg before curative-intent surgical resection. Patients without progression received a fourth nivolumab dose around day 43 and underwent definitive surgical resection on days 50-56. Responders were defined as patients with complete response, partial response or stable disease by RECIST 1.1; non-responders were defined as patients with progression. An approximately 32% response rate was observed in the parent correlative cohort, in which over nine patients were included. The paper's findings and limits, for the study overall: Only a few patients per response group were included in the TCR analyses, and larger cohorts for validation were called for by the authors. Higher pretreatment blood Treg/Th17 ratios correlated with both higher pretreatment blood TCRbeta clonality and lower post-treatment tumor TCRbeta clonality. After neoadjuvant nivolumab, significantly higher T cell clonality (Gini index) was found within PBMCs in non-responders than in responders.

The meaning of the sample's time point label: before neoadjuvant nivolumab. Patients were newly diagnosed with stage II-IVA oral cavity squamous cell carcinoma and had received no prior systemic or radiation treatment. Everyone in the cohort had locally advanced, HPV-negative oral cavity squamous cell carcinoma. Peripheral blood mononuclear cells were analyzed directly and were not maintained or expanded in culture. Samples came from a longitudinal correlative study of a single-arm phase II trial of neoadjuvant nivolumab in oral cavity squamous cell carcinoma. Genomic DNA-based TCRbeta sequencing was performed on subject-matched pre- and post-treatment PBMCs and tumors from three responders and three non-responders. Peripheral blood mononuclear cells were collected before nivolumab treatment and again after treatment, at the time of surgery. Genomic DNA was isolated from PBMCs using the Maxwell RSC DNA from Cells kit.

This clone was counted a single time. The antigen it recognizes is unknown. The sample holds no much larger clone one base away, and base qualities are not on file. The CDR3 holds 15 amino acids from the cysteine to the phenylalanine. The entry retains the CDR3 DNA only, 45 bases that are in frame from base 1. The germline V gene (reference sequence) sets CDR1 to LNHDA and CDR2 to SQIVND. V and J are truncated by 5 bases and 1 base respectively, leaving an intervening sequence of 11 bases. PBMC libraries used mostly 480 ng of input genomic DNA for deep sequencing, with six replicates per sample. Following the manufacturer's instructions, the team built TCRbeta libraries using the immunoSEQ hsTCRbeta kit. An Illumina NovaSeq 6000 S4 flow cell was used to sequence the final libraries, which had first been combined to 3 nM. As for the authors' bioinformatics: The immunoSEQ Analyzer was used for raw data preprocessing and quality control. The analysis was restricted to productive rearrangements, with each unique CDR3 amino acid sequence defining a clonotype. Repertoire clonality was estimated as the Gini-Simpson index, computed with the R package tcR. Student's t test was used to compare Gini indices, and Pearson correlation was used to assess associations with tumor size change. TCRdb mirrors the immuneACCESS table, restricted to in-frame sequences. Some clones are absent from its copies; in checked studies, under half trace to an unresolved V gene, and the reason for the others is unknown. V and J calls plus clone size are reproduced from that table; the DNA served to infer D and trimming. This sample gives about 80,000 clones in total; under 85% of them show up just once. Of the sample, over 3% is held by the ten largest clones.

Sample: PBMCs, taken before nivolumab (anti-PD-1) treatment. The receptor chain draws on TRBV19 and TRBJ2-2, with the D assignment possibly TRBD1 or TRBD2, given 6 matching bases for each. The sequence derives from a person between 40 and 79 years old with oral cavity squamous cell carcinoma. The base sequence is TGTGCCAGTAGTTTACAGGGACTGAACACCGGGGAGCTGTTTTTT. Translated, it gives CASSLQGLNTGELFF.